A selection of T cell receptor beta chains follows, all from one sample in a study of low-dose radiotherapy and immunotherapy resistance in tumors. TCRdb re-called the reads through MiXCR, storing one row per CDR3 protein. The sample gives roughly 100,000 distinct CDR3 sequences, 20% to 25% of which show up once; about 4% is in the top ten. Sequenced here: PBMCs, sampled after low-dose radiotherapy plus immunotherapy. Receptor source: a male donor with prostate cancer. Each CDR3 is given with its conserved first and last residue. D genes are given only for firm matches. Size is stated for part of the rows, as once, few or many counts, or as a class when the clone is expanded.

D: TRBD1; size: NA; V: TRBV7-2; J: TRBJ2-3; CDR3: CASARDRGPDTQYF; DNA: TGTGCCAGCGCGCGGGACAGGGGACCAGATACGCAGTATTTT
D: TRBD1; size: NA; V: TRBV4-3; J: TRBJ2-1; CDR3: CASSHKPGQDYNEQFF; DNA: TGCGCCAGCAGCCACAAACCGGGACAGGATTACAATGAGCAGTTCTTC
D: NA; size: many; V: TRBV11-2; J: TRBJ2-7; CDR3: CASSLDQGPLYEQYF; DNA: TGTGCCAGCAGCTTAGATCAGGGGCCGCTCTACGAGCAGTACTTC
D: TRBD1; size: few; V: TRBV6-2/TRBV6-3; J: TRBJ2-5; CDR3: CASSGTGSWGQETQYF; DNA: TGTGCCAGCAGTGGGACAGGTTCGTGGGGCCAAGAGACCCAGTACTTC
D: TRBD2; size: many; V: TRBV10-3; J: TRBJ2-1; CDR3: CAISESPDGGTEQFF; DNA: TGTGCCATCAGTGAAAGCCCGGACGGGGGGACTGAGCAGTTCTTC
D: NA; size: many; V: TRBV7-9; J: TRBJ1-2; CDR3: CASSLGVEVSGYTF; DNA: TGTGCCAGCAGCTTAGGAGTAGAAGTTTCCGGCTACACCTTC
D: NA; size: many; V: TRBV4-2; J: TRBJ2-7; CDR3: CASSQVYLGATSYEQYF; DNA: TGTGCCAGCAGCCAAGTCTACCTGGGGGCAACCTCCTACGAGCAGTACTTC
D: NA; size: many; V: TRBV18; J: TRBJ1-4; CDR3: CASSPLGGKLFF; DNA: TGTGCCAGCTCACCACTGGGGGGAAAACTGTTTTTT
D: NA; size: NA; V: TRBV5-4; J: TRBJ2-3; CDR3: CASRSSLQAISSTDTQYF; DNA: TGTGCCAGCAGATCTAGTTTACAGGCGATATCTAGCACAGATACGCAGTATTTT
D: TRBD1; size: NA; V: TRBV3-1; J: TRBJ2-3; CDR3: CASSQVRGTVSTDTQYF; DNA: TGTGCCAGCAGCCAAGTAAGGGGGACAGTTAGCACAGATACGCAGTATTTT
D: NA; size: many; V: TRBV7-9; J: TRBJ2-5; CDR3: CASSLVGGGQETQYF; DNA: TGTGCCAGCAGCTTAGTGGGAGGGGGCCAAGAGACCCAGTACTTC
D: NA; size: once; V: TRBV6-2/TRBV6-3; J: TRBJ2-7; CDR3: CASRRDGVRGYEQYF; DNA: TGTGCCAGCAGGCGGGACGGAGTAAGGGGTTACGAGCAGTACTTC
D: NA; size: many; V: TRBV7-7; J: TRBJ2-2; CDR3: CASSERGGPTGELFF; DNA: TGTGCCAGCAGTGAGAGGGGGGGCCCCACCGGGGAGCTGTTTTTT
D: TRBD1; size: NA; V: TRBV11-2; J: TRBJ1-5; CDR3: CASSLGQGVYSNQPQHF; DNA: TGTGCCAGCAGCTTAGGACAGGGGGTTTATAGCAATCAGCCCCAGCATTTT
D: NA; size: NA; V: TRBV3-1; J: TRBJ2-7; CDR3: CASSPADRQDTSDGAFSYEQYF; DNA: TGTGCCAGCAGCCCGGCTGATAGACAGGACACGTCGGACGGGGCCTTTTCCTACGAGCAGTACTTC
D: NA; size: NA; V: TRBV26; J: TRBJ2-7; CDR3: CASKGGGDYEQYF; DNA: TGTGCCAGCAAGGGGGGGGGTGACTACGAGCAGTACTTC
D: TRBD1; size: many; V: TRBV5-1; J: TRBJ1-2; CDR3: CASSLATGTGVEGYTF; DNA: TGCGCCAGCAGCTTGGCCACCGGGACAGGGGTGGAAGGCTACACCTTC
D: TRBD1; size: many; V: TRBV11-2; J: TRBJ2-7; CDR3: CASSSIQGAGEQYF; DNA: TGTGCCAGCAGCTCAATACAGGGGGCAGGGGAGCAGTACTTC
D: TRBD2; size: many; V: TRBV12-3/TRBV12-4; J: TRBJ2-1; CDR3: CASGGLAGVGEQFF; DNA: TGTGCCAGCGGCGGACTAGCGGGGGTCGGTGAGCAGTTCTTC
D: NA; size: many; V: TRBV6-2/TRBV6-3; J: TRBJ1-1; CDR3: CASSYGTGTIEAFF; DNA: TGTGCCAGCAGTTATGGGACCGGTACCATTGAAGCTTTCTTT
D: TRBD2; size: many; V: TRBV2; J: TRBJ2-3; CDR3: CASSPISGGARTDTQYF; DNA: TGTGCCAGCAGCCCCATTAGCGGGGGGGCCCGCACAGATACGCAGTATTTT
D: NA; size: many; V: TRBV20-1; J: TRBJ2-5; CDR3: CSASPLQGGTGETQYF; DNA: TGCAGTGCTAGCCCCCTCCAGGGGGGAACGGGAGAGACCCAGTACTTC